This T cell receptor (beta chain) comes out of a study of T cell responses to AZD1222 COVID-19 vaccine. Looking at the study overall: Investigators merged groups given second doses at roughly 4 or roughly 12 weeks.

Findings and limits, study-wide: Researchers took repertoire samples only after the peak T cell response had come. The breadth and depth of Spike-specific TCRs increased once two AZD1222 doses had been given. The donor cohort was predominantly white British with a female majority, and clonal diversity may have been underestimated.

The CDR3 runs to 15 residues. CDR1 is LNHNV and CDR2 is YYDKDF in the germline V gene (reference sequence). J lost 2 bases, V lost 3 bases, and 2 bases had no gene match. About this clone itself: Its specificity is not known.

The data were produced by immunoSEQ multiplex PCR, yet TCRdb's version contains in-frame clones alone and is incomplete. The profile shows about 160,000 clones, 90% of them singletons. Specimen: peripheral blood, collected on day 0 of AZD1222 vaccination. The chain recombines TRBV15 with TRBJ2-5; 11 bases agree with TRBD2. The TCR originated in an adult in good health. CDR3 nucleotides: TGTGCCACCAGCAGGCGACTAGCGGGACAAGAGACCCAGTACTTC. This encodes CATSRRLAGQETQYF. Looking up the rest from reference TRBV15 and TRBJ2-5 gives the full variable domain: DAMVIQNPRYQVTQFGKPVTLSCSQTLNHNVMYWYQQKSSQAPKLLFHYYDKDFNNEADTPDNFQSRRPNTSFCFLDIRSPGLGDTAMYLCATSRRLAGQETQYFGPGTRLLVL.